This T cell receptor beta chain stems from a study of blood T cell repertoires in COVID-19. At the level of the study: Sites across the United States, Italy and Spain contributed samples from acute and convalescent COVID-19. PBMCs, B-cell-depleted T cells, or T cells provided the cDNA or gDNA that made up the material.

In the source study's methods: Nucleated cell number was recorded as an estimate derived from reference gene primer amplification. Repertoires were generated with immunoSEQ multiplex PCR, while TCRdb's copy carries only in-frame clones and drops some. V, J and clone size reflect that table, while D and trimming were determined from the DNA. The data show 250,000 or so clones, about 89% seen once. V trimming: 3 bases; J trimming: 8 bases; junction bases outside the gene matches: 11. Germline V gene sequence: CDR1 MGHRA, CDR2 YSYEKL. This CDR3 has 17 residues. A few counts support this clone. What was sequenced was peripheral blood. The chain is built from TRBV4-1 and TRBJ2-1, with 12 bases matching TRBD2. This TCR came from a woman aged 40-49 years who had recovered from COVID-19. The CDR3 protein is CASSQALLAGGQDEQFF. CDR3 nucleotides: TGCGCCAGCAGCCAGGCGCTCCTAGCGGGGGGGCAGGATGAGCAGTTCTTC.